This TCR beta chain was captured in a study of CD8+ T cells in alopecia areata. About the study: Treated patients were dosed with oral tofacitinib, taking 5 to 10 mg twice daily.

V lost 4 bases and J lost 4, with 7 bases in between. CDR3 length: 13 amino acids. Germline loops: CDR1 MNHEY, CDR2 SVGAGI. Following RNA extraction, reverse transcription yielded cDNA that acted as the sequencing template. Profiling relied on immunoSEQ multiplex PCR, and the TCRdb table lists in-frame clones only, not all of them. The sample has some 130,000 clones, 49% seen once. Specimens obtained from alopecia areata patients comprised lesional scalp punch biopsies and peripheral blood. The V and J genes are TRBV6-5 and TRBJ2-2; D call uncertain. This sequence was found in a human donor with alopecia areata. This material consisted of CD8+ T cells sorted from blood, taken at week 0. The CDR3 DNA is TGTGCCAGCAGTTGGAGCGCCACCGGGGAGCTGTTTTTT. Protein: CASSWSATGELFF.